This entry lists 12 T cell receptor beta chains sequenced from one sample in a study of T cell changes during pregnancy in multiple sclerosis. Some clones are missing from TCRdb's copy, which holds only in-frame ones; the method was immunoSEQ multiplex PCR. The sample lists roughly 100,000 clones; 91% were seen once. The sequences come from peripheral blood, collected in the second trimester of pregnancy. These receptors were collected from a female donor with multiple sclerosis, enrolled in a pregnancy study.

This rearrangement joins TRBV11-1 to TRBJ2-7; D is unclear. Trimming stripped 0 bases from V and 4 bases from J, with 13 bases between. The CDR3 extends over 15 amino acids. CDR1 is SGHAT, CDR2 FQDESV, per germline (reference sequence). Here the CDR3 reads CASSLALRGDYEQYF. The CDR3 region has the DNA TGTGCCAGCAGCTTAGCACTTAGAGGAGATTACGAGCAGTACTTC.

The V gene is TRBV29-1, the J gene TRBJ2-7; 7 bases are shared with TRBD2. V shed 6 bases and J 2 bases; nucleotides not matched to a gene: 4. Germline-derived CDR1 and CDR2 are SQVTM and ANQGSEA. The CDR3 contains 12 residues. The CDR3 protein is CSVTSSPYEQYF. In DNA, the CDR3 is TGCAGCGTGACTAGCTCTCCCTACGAGCAGTACTTC.

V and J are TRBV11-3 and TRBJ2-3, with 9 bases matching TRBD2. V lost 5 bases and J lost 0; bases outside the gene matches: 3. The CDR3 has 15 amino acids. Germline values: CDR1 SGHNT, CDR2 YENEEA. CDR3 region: CASSASGGSTDTQYF. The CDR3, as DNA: TGTGCCAGCAGCGCGAGCGGGGGGAGCACAGATACGCAGTATTTT.

The CDR3 protein is CASSLSGRSSYEQYF. CDR3 DNA: TGTGCCAGCAGCCTTAGCGGGAGGAGCTCCTACGAGCAGTACTTC. The chain has TRBV7-8 and TRBJ2-7, with 10 bases aligning to TRBD2. Germline V CDR1 and CDR2: SGHVS, FQNEAQ. The CDR3 runs to 15 residues. Unmatched junction bases numbered 4, after V lost 5 bases and J lost 0 bases.

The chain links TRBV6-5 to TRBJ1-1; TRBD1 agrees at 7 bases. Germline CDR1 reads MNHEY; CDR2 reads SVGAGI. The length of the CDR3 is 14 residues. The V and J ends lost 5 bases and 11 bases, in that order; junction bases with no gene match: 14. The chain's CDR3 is CASSDGTADRTAFF. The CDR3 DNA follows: TGTGCCAGCAGTGACGGGACAGCTGATAGAACCGCTTTCTTT.

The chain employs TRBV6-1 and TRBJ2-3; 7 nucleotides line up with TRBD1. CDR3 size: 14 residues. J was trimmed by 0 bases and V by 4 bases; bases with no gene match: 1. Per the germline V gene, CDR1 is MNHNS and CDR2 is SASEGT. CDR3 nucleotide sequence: TGTGCCAGCAGTGGACAGGGTAGCACAGATACGCAGTATTTT. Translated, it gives CASSGQGSTDTQYF.

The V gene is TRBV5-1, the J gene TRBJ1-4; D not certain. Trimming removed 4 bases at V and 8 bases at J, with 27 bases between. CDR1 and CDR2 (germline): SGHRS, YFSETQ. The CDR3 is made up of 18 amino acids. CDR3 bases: TGCGCCAGCAGCCAGGACGGACGGAATCGGGAGGGAAGGGAAAAACTGTTTTTT. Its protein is CASSQDGRNREGREKLFF. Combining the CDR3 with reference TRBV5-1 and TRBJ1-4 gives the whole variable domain KAGVTQTPRYLIKTRGQQVTLSCSPISGHRSVSWYQQTPGQGLQFLFEYFSETQRNKGNFPGRFSGRQFSNSRSEMNVSTLELGDSALYLCASSQDGRNREGREKLFFGSGTQLSVL.

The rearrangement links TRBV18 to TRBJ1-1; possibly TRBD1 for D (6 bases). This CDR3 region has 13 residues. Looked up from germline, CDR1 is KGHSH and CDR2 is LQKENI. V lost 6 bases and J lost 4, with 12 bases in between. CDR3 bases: TGTGCCAGCTCGGCCACAGGGTTCACTGAAGCTTTCTTT. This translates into CASSATGFTEAFF.

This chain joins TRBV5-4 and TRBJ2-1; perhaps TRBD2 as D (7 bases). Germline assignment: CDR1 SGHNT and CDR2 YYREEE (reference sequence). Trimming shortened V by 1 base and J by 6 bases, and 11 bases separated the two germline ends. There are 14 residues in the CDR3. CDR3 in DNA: TGTGCCAGCAGCTTGAGGGGGAGGGCCAATGAGCAGTTCTTC. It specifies CASSLRGRANEQFF.

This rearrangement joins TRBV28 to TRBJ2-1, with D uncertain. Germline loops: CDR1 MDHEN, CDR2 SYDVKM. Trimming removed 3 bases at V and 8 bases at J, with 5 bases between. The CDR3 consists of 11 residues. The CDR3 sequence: CASSFEDEQFF. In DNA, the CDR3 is TGTGCCAGCAGTTTTGAGGATGAGCAGTTCTTC.

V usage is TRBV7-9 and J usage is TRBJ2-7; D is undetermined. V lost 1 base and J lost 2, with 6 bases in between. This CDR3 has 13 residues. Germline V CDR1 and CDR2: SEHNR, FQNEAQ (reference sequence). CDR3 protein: CASSLGHPYEQYF. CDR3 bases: TGTGCCAGCAGCTTAGGACATCCCTACGAGCAGTACTTC.

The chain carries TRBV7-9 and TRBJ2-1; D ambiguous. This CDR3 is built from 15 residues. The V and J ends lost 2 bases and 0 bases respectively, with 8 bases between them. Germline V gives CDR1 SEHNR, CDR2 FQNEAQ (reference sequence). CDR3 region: CASSLYLSSYNEQFF. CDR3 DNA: TGTGCCAGCAGCTTATACCTAAGCTCCTACAATGAGCAGTTCTTC.